This T cell receptor (beta chain) was retrieved from a study of Ad26.COV2.S vaccination and SARS-CoV-2 variants. Overall study: Donor was in the COV1001 Ad26.COV2.S trial arm.

Assay: immunoSEQ multiplex PCR; the TCRdb copy retains only in-frame clones and omits some. In the table there are around 450,000 clones, 90% of which are singletons. The CDR3 consists of 11 residues. Germline V gene data show CDR1 as KGHSH and CDR2 as LQKENI. Between the trimmed V and J ends, which lost 4 bases and 6 bases, there was a span of 7 bases. Treatment here: roughly 18 received Ad26.COV2.S at low or high dose, single or two shots; several received placebo; per-sample allocation not given. Each sample was drawn 63 days after the first injection (of vaccine or placebo). Expressing Wuhan-strain SARS-CoV-2 spike, an Ad26 vector served as the vaccine.

Here the sequenced sample was peripheral blood, taken in a trial of Ad26.COV2.S vaccine versus placebo. This chain connects TRBV18 to TRBJ2-7; no clear D. This clonotype was sampled from a person between 18 and 65 years old who received the Ad26.COV2.S COVID-19 vaccine or a placebo. CDR3 in DNA: TGTGCCAGCTCACTGTCTTCCGAGCAGTACTTC. Translated: CASSLSSEQYF.